This TCR beta chain stems from a study of T cell responses to AZD1222 COVID-19 vaccine. Whole-study results and caveats: Unmutated variant regions reportedly attract nearly half of all spike-specific TCRs. Spike-spanning, vaccine-associated CD4 TCRs were dominant at 160-218 and 743-854. Among AZD1222 vaccinees, only six were seropositive at baseline. Donors were mostly white British, more females; clonal diversity possibly underestimated.

Trimming cost V 6 bases and J 4 bases; bases outside gene matches: 6. Germline CDR1 reads MNHEY; CDR2 reads SVGAGI. CDR3 length: 14 residues. As regards this clone: Its target is not known.

TCRdb keeps only in-frame clones here, not all; method: immunoSEQ multiplex PCR. The table lists some 200,000 clones, 94% of them singletons. The rearrangement joins TRBV6-5 to TRBJ2-7; the match to TRBD1 covers 10 bases. Sequenced here: peripheral blood, sampled 28 days after the second dose of the MenACWY control vaccine. This clonotype was sampled from an adult who received the MenACWY meningococcal vaccine as a control. The CDR3 here is CASSPGQGRYEQYF. Here the CDR3 DNA reads TGTGCCAGCAGCCCGGGACAGGGGAGGTACGAGCAGTACTTC.